The clone carrying this TCR beta chain was observed once. The data stem from a study of cytomegalovirus exposure and HLA in healthy donors. Primers: 60 Vbeta forward and 13 Jbeta reverse. Assay: immunoSEQ multiplex PCR; the TCRdb copy retains only in-frame clones and omits some. The sample holds approximately 110,000 clones; under 90% are singletons and the top ten take more than 2%. The CDR3 covers 15 residues. The germline V gene has CDR1 MGHRA and CDR2 YSYEKL. Trimming removed 6 bases at V and 4 bases at J, with 15 bases between. This chain uses TRBV4-1 with TRBJ2-2; D is possibly TRBD2 (5 bases). The receptor was derived from a woman aged 30 to 39 in good health and CMV-seronegative. The material sequenced was PBMCs. As DNA, the CDR3 is TGCGCCAGCAGTCCGGGATCTGGCGGCACCGGGGAGCTGTTTTTT. Translating gives CASSPGSGGTGELFF.